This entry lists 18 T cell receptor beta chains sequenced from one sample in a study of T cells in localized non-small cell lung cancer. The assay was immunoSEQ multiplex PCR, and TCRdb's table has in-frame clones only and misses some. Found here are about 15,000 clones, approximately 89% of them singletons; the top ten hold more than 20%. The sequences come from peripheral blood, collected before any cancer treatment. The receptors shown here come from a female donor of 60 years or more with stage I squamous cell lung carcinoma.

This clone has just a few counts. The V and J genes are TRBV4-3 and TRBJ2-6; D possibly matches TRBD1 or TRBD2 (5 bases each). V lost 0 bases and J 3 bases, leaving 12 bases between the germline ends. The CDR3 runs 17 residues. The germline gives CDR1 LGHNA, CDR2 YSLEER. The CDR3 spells CASSQENVGDGANVLTF. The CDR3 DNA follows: TGCGCCAGCAGCCAAGAAAACGTGGGGGATGGGGCCAACGTCCTGACTTTC.

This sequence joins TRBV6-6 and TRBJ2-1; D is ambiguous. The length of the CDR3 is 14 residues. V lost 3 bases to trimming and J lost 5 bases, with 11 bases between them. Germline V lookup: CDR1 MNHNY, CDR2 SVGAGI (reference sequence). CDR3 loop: CASSYLPGNNEQFF. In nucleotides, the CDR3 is TGTGCCAGCAGTTATCTCCCTGGGAACAATGAGCAGTTCTTC.

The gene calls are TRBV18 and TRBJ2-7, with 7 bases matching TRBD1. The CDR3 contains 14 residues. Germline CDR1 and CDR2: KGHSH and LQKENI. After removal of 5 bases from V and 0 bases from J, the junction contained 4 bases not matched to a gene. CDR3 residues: CASSATGYSYEQYF. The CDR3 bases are TGTGCCAGCTCAGCGACAGGGTACTCCTACGAGCAGTACTTC. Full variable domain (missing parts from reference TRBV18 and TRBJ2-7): NAGVMQNPRHLVRRRGQEARLRCSPMKGHSHVYWYRQLPEEGLKFMVYLQKENIIDESGMPKERFSAEFPKEGPSILRIQQVVRGDSAAYFCASSATGYSYEQYFGPGTRLTVT.

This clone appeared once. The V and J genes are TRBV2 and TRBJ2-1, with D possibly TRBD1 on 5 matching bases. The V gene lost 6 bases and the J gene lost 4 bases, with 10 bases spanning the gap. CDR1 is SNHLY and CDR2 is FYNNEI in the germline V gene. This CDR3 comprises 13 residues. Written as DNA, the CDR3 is TGTGCCAGCAGAAATGACAGATACAATGAGCAGTTCTTC. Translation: CASRNDRYNEQFF. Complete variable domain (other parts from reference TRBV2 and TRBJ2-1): EPEVTQTPSHQVTQMGQEVILRCVPISNHLYFYWYRQILGQKVEFLVSFYNNEISEKSEIFDDQFSVERPDGSNFTLKIRSTKLEDSAMYFCASRNDRYNEQFFGPGTRLTVL.

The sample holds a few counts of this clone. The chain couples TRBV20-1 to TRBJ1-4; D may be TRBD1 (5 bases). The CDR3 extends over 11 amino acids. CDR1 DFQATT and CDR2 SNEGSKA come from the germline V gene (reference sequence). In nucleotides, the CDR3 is TGCGGGGGACTGCTTAATGAAAAACTGTTTTTT. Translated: CGGLLNEKLFF.

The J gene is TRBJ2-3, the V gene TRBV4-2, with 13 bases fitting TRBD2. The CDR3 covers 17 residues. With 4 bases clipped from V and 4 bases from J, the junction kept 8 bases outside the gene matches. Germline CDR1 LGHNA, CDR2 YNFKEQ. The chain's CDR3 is CASSPDWTSGGADTQYF. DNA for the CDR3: TGTGCCAGCAGCCCCGACTGGACTAGCGGGGGTGCAGATACGCAGTATTTT.

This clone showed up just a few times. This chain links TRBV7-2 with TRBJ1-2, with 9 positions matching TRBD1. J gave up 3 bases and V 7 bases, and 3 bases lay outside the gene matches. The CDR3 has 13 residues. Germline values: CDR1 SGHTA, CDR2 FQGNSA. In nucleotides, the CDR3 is TGTGCCAGCACGGACAGGGGAGACTATGGCTACACCTTC. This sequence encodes CASTDRGDYGYTF.

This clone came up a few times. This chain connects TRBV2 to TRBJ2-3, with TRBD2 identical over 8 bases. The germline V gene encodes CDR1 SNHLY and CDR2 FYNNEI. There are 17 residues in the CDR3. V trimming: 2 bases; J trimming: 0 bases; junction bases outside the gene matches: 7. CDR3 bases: TGTGCCAGCAGTGAATCGGTAGCGGGGTCTAGCACAGATACGCAGTATTTT. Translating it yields CASSESVAGSSTDTQYF. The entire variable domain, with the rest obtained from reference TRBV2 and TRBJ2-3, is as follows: EPEVTQTPSHQVTQMGQEVILRCVPISNHLYFYWYRQILGQKVEFLVSFYNNEISEKSEIFDDQFSVERPDGSNFTLKIRSTKLEDSAMYFCASSESVAGSSTDTQYFGPGTRLTVL.

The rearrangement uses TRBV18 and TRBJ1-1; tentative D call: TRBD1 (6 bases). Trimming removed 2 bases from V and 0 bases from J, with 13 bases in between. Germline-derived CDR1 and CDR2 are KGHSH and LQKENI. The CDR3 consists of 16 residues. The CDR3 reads CASSPGGLDLNTEAFF. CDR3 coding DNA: TGTGCCAGCTCACCAGGGGGGCTCGATTTGAACACTGAAGCTTTCTTT.

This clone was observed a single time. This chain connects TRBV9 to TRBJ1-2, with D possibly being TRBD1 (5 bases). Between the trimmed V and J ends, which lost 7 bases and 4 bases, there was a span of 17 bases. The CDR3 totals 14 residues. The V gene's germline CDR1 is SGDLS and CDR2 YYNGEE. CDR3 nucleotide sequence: TGTGCCAGCGAGGGGCAGACCCTTGGCTATGGCTACACCTTC. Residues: CASEGQTLGYGYTF. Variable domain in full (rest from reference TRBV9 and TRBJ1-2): DSGVTQTPKHLITATGQRVTLRCSPRSGDLSVYWYQQSLDQGLQFLIQYYNGEERAKGNILERFSAQQFPDLHSELNLSSLELGDSALYFCASEGQTLGYGYTFGSGTRLTVV.

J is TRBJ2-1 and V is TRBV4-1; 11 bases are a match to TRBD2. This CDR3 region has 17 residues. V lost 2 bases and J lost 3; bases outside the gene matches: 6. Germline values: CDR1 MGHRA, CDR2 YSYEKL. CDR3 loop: CASSQTSSGGNYNEQFF. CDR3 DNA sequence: TGCGCCAGCAGCCAAACTTCTAGCGGGGGGAACTACAATGAGCAGTTCTTC.

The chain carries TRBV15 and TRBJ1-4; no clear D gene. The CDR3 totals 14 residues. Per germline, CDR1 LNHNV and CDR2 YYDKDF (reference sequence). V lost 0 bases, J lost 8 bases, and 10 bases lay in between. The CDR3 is CATSRDAEKEKLFF. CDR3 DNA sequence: TGTGCCACCAGCAGAGATGCCGAGAAGGAAAAACTGTTTTTT.

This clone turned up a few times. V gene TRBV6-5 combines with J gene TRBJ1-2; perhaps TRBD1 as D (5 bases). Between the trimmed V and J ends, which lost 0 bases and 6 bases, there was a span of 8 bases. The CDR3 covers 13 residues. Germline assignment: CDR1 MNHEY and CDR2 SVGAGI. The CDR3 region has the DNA TGTGCCAGCAGTTACTCGGGGGGGGATGGCTACACCTTC. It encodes CASSYSGGDGYTF.

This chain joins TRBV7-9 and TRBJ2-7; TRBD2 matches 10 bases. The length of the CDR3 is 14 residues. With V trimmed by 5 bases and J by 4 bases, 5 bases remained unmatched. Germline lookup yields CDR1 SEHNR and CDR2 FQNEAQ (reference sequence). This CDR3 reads CASSAGLAWYEQYF. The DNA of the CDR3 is TGTGCCAGCAGCGCGGGACTAGCGTGGTACGAGCAGTACTTC.

CDR3 amino acids: CASSGGAAGANVLTF. CDR3 bases: TGTGCCAGCAGTGGTGGGGCGGCTGGGGCCAACGTCCTGACTTTC. The rearrangement joins TRBV28 to TRBJ2-6; possibly TRBD1 for D (5 bases). V dropped 5 bases and J dropped 2 bases, with 10 bases sitting between them. The CDR3 has 15 amino acids. Germline values: CDR1 MDHEN, CDR2 SYDVKM.

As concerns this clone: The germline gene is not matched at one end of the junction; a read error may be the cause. CDR3 protein: CASGGGFSDQPQHF. CDR3 sequence (DNA): TGCGCCAGCGGGGGGGGGTTTAGCGATCAGCCCCAGCATTTT. The chain carries TRBV4-1 and TRBJ1-5, with a tentative D call TRBD1 (5 bases). The CDR3 contains 14 residues. Germline CDR1 MGHRA, CDR2 YSYEKL.

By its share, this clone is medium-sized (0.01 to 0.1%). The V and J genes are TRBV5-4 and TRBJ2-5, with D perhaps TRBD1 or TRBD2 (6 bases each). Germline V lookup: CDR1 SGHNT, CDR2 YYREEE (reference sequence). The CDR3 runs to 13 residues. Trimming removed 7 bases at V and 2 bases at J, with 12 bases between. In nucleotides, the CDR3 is TGTGCCAGCGCCGCGGGACAACAAGAGACCCAGTACTTC. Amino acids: CASAAGQQETQYF.

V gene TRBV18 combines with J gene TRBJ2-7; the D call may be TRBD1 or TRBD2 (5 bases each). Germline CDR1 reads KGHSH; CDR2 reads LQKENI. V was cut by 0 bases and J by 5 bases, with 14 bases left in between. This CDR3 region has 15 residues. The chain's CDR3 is CASSPPGPAVDEQYF. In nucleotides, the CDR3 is TGTGCCAGCTCACCACCGGGACCCGCGGTCGACGAGCAGTACTTC.